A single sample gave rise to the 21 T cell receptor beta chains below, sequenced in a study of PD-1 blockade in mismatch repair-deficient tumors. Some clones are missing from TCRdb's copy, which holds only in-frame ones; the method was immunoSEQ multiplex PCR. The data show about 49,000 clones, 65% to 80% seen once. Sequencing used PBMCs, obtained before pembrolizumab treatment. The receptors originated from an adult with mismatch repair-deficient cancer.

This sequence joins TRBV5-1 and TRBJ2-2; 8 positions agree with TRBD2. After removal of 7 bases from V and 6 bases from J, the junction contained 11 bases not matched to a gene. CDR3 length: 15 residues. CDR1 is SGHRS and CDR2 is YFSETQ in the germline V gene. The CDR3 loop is CASYRSGVRSGELFF. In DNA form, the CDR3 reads TGCGCCAGCTACCGTAGCGGGGTCCGGTCCGGGGAGCTGTTTTTT.

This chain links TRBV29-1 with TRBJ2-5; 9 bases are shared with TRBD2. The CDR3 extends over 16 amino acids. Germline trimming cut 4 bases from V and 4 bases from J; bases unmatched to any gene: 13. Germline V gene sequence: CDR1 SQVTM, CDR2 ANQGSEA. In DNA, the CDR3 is TGCAGCGTTGGGGGGGCCGTTGGCGGGAGGGTAGAGACCCAGTACTTC. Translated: CSVGGAVGGRVETQYF.

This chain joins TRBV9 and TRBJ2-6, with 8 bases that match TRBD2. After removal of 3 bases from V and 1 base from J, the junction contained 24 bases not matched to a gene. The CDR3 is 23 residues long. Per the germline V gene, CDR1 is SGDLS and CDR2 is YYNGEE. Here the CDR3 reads CASSGASGVGRARVNSGANVLTF. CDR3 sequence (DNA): TGTGCCAGCAGCGGCGCTTCGGGTGTCGGGAGGGCCAGGGTTAATTCTGGGGCCAACGTCCTGACTTTC.

Written as DNA, the CDR3 is TGTGCCAGCTCACCACAGGGTCTAGCGTATTTAGCTAGCACAGATACGCAGTATTTT. Translated, it gives CASSPQGLAYLASTDTQYF. This sequence joins TRBV18 and TRBJ2-3, with D maybe TRBD2 (6 bases). The germline gives CDR1 KGHSH, CDR2 LQKENI. This CDR3 comprises 19 residues. V shed 1 base and J shed 0 bases, with 20 bases lying between them.

Here the CDR3 reads CASSYRGKGYGYTF. CDR3 bases: TGTGCCAGTAGTTACCGGGGGAAGGGCTATGGCTACACCTTC. The chain recombines TRBV19 with TRBJ1-2; a possible D gene is TRBD1 (5 bases). V was cut by 5 bases and J by 4 bases, with 14 bases left in between. The CDR3 totals 14 residues. Germline CDR1 and CDR2: LNHDA and SQIVND (reference sequence).

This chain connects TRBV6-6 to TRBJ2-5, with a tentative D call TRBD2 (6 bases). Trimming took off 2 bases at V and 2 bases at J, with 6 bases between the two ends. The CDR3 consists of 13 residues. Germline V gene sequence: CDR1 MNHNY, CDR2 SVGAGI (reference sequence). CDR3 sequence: CASSYGGQETQYF. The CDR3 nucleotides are TGTGCCAGCAGTTACGGGGGGCAAGAGACCCAGTACTTC.

The CDR3: CASSLAGVLNTEAFF. Written as DNA, the CDR3 is TGTGCCAGCAGCTTAGCAGGGGTCCTGAACACTGAAGCTTTCTTT. The rearrangement uses TRBV7-3 and TRBJ1-1; D is possibly TRBD1 (6 bases). Per germline, CDR1 SGHTA and CDR2 FQGTGA. The ends were cut back, 2 bases at V and 0 bases at J, with 10 bases in the middle. The CDR3 spans 15 residues.

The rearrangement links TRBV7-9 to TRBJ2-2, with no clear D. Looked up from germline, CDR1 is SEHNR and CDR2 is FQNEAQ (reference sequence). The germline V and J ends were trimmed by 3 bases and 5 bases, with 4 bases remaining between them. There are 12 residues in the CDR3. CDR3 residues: CASSFITGELFF. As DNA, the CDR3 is TGTGCCAGCAGCTTTATAACCGGGGAGCTGTTTTTT. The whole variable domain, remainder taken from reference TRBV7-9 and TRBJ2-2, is DTGVSQNPRHKITKRGQNVTFRCDPISEHNRLYWYRQTLGQGPEFLTYFQNEAQLEKSRLLSDRFSAERPKGSFSTLEIQRTEQGDSAMYLCASSFITGELFFGEGSRLTVL.

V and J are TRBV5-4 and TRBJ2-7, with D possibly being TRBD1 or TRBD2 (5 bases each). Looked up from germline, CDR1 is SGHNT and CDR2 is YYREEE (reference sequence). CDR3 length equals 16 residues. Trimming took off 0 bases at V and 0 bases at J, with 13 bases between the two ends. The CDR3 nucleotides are TGTGCCAGCAGCTTGGGACTACAGGTCAGCTCCTACGAGCAGTACTTC. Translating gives CASSLGLQVSSYEQYF.

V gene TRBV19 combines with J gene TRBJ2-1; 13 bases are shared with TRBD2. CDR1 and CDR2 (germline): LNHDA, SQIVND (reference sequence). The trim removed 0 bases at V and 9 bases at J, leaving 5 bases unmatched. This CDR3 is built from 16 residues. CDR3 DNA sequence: TGTGCCAGTAGTATAGACCGACTAGCGGGAGGCGGTGAGCAGTTCTTC. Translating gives CASSIDRLAGGGEQFF.

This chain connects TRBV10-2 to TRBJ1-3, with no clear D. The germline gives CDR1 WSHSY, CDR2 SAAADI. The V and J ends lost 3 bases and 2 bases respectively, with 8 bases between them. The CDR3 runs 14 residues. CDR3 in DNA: TGCGCCAGCAGTGAAATCGGGGCTGGAAACACCATATATTTT. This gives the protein CASSEIGAGNTIYF.

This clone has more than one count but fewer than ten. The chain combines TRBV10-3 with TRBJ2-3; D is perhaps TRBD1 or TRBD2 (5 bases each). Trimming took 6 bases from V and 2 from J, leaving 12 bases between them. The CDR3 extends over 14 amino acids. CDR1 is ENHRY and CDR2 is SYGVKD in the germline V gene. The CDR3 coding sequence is TGTGCCATCAGGCCGGGGACGGCCACAGATACGCAGTATTTT. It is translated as CAIRPGTATDTQYF.

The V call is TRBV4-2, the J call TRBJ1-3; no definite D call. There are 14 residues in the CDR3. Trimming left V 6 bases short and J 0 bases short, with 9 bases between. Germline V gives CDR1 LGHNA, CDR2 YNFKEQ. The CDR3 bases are TGTGCCAGCAGAGGGAAAGACTCTGGAAACACCATATATTTT. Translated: CASRGKDSGNTIYF.

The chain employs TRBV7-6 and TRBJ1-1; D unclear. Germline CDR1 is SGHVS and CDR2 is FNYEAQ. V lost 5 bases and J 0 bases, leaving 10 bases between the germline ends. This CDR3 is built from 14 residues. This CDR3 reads CASSPTGLNTEAFF. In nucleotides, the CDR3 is TGTGCCAGCAGCCCGACGGGGTTGAACACTGAAGCTTTCTTT.

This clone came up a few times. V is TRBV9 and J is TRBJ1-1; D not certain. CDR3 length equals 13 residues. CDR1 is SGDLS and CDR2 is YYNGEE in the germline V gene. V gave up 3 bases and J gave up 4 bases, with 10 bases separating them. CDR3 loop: CASSGTGVTEAFF. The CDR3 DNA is TGTGCCAGCAGCGGAACCGGGGTCACTGAAGCTTTCTTT. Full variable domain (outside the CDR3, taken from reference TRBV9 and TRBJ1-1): DSGVTQTPKHLITATGQRVTLRCSPRSGDLSVYWYQQSLDQGLQFLIQYYNGEERAKGNILERFSAQQFPDLHSELNLSSLELGDSALYFCASSGTGVTEAFFGQGTRLTVV.

This chain's CDR3 is CASSQDYGVGANVLTF. CDR3 nucleotides: TGCGCCAGCAGCCAAGATTACGGGGTTGGGGCCAACGTCCTGACTTTC. The chain combines TRBV4-3 with TRBJ2-6, with D maybe TRBD2 (5 bases). This CDR3 contains 16 residues. In germline, CDR1 is LGHNA, CDR2 YSLEER. The V and J ends lost 0 bases and 3 bases respectively, with 9 bases between them.

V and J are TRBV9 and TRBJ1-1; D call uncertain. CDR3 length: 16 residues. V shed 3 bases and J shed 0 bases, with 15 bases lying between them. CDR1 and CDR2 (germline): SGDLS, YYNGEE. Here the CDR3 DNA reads TGTGCCAGCAGCGACCTCGGAGAGGGTTTGAACACTGAAGCTTTCTTT. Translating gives CASSDLGEGLNTEAFF.

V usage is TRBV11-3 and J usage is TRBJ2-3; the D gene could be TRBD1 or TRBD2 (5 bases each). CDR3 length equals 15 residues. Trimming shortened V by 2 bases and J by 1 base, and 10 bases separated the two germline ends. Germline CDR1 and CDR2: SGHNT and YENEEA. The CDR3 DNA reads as TGTGCCAGCAGCTTACAGGGACCAGGCACAGATACGCAGTATTTT. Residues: CASSLQGPGTDTQYF.

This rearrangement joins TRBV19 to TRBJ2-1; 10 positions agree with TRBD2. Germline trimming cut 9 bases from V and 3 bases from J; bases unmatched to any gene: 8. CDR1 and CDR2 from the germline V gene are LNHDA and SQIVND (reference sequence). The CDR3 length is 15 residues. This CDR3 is CASSPTSGVYNEQFF. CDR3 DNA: TGTGCCAGCAGCCCTACTAGCGGGGTCTACAATGAGCAGTTCTTC.

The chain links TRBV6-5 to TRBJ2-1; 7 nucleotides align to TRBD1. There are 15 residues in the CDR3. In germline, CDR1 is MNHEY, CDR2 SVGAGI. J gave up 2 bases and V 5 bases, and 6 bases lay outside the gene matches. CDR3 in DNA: TGTGCCAGCAGTCGGACAGGCCGTACCTACAATGAGCAGTTCTTC. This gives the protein CASSRTGRTYNEQFF.

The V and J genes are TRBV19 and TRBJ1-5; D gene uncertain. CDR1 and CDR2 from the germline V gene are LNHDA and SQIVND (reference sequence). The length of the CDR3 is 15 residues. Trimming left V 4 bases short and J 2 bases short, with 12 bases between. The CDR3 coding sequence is TGTGCCAGTAGTACCGACGACGCCCGCAATCAGCCCCAGCATTTT. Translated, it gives CASSTDDARNQPQHF.